This T cell receptor (beta chain) was retrieved from a study of blood T cell repertoires in COVID-19. Using immunoSEQ multiplex PCR, the repertoire was profiled, and TCRdb retains in-frame clones only, with some absent. The data contain roughly 250,000 clones, more than 75% of them singletons. The CDR3 loop spans 17 amino acids. Germline V gene lookup returns CDR1 SGHTS and CDR2 YDEGEE. V was pared by 3 bases and J by 2 bases, with 11 bases of the junction left unmatched. This receptor was taken from a woman aged 40-49 years who had recovered from COVID-19. This chain connects TRBV5-8 to TRBJ1-5; 7 positions agree with TRBD1. Sequenced: peripheral blood. The chain's CDR3 is CASSSGTDLGGNQPQHF. In DNA form, the CDR3 reads TGTGCCAGCAGCTCCGGGACAGATTTGGGCGGCAATCAGCCCCAGCATTTT.